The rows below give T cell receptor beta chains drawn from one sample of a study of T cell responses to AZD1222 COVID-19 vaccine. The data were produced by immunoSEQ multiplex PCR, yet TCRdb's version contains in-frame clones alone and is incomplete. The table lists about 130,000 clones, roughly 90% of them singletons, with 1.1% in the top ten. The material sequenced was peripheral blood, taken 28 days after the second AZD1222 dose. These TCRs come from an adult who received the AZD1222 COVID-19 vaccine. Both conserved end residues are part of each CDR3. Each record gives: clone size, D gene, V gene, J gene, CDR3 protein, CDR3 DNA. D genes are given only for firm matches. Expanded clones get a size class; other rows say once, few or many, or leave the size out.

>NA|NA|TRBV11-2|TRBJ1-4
CASSVVGGEKLFF
TGTGCCAGCAGCGTAGTAGGGGGTGAAAAACTGTTTTTT
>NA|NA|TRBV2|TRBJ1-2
CASRMRGTDGYTF
TGTGCCAGCAGGATGCGGGGAACTGATGGCTACACCTTC
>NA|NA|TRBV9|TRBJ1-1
CASSGTWNTEAFF
TGTGCCAGCAGCGGTACATGGAACACTGAAGCTTTCTTT
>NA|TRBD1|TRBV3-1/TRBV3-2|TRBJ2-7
CASSQGQGAPYEQYF
TGTGCCAGCAGCCAAGGACAGGGAGCACCCTACGAGCAGTACTTC
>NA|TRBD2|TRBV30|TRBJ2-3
CAWSVRRTSGRADTQYF
TGTGCCTGGAGTGTACGAAGGACTAGCGGGAGAGCAGATACGCAGTATTTT
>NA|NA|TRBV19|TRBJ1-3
CASIPLEANSGNTIYF
TGTGCCAGTATACCCTTGGAGGCCAACTCTGGAAACACCATATATTTT
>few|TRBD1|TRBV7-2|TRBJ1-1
CASSPRTGGTEAFF
TGTGCCAGCAGCCCAAGGACAGGGGGCACTGAAGCTTTCTTT
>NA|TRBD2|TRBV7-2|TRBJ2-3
CASSSLAGPDTQYF
TGTGCCAGCAGCTCATTAGCGGGACCAGATACGCAGTATTTT
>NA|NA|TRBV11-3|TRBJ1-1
CASSLDRPNTEAFF
TGTGCCAGCAGCTTAGATAGGCCGAACACTGAAGCTTTCTTT
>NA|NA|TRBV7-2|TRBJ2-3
CASSFFGGLTDTQYF
TGTGCCAGCAGCTTCTTTGGGGGACTCACAGATACGCAGTATTTT
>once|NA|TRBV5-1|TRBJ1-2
CASSLSGGTTIHGYTF
TGCGCCAGCAGCTTGAGTGGGGGTACTACTATTCACGGCTACACCTTC
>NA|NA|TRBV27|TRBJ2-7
CASSLRGQPLTEQYF
TGTGCCAGCAGTTTAAGGGGTCAGCCGCTAACAGAGCAGTACTTC
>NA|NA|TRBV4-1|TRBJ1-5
CASSQDDDQPQHF
TGCGCCAGCAGCCAAGATGATGATCAGCCCCAGCATTTT
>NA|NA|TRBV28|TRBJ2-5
CASSPLIGTQYF
TGTGCCAGCAGTCCCCTCATCGGGACCCAGTACTTC
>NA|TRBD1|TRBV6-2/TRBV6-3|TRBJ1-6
CASSTLGQKNSPLHF
TGTGCCAGCAGCACCCTGGGACAGAAAAATTCACCCCTCCACTTT
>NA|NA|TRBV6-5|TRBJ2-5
CASSKARGRETQYF
TGTGCCAGCAGCAAAGCACGGGGTCGGGAGACCCAGTACTTC
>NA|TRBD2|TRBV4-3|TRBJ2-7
CASSQDLLGGGASYEQYF
TGCGCCAGCAGCCAAGATCTTTTAGGCGGGGGGGCCTCCTACGAGCAGTACTTC
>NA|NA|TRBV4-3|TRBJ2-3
CASSQGVGPNTQYF
TGCGCCAGCAGCCAGGGGGTTGGGCCGAATACGCAGTATTTT
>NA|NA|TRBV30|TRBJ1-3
CAWSARSGNTIYF
TGTGCCTGGAGTGCCCGCTCTGGAAACACCATATATTTT
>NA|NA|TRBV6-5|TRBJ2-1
CASRRPGDNEQFF
TGTGCCAGCAGACGGCCTGGTGACAATGAGCAGTTCTTC
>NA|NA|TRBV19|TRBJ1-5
CASTTLGWQAATQPQHF
TGTGCCAGTACCACCCTGGGGTGGCAGGCCGCCACCCAGCCCCAGCATTTT
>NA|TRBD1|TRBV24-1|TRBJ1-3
CATSDPFGQGGNTIYF
TGTGCCACCAGTGATCCCTTTGGACAGGGGGGAAACACCATATATTTT
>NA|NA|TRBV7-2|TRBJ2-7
CARGGPGLGQYF
TGTGCCAGAGGGGGGCCGGGGTTGGGGCAGTACTTC
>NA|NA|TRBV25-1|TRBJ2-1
CASSRMDAAKQFF
TGTGCCAGCAGTAGAATGGACGCGGCGAAGCAGTTCTTC
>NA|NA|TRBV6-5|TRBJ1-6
CASTRDRPNSPLHF
TGTGCCAGCACCCGGGACCGACCCAATTCACCCCTCCACTTT
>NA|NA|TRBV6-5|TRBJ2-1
CASRSRSAEQFF
TGTGCCAGCAGGTCCCGCTCTGCTGAGCAGTTCTTC
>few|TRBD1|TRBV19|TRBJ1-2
CASSLGTGGSWYGYTF
TGTGCCAGTAGTCTTGGGACAGGGGGTTCATGGTATGGCTACACCTTC
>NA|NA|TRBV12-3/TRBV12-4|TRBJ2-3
CASSYSAYTQYF
TGTGCCAGCAGTTATAGCGCATATACGCAGTATTTT
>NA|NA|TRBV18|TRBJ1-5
CASSPSTDQPQHF
TGTGCCAGCTCACCATCAACAGACCAGCCCCAGCATTTT
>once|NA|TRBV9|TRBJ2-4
CARDIGGMLAKNIQYF
TGTGCCAGAGACATAGGGGGTATGCTAGCCAAAAACATTCAGTACTTC
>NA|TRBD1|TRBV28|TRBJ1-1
CASSLQGVLNTEAFF
TGTGCCAGCAGTTTACAGGGGGTGCTGAACACTGAAGCTTTCTTT
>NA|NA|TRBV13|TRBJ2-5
CASSYTGETQYF
TGTGCCAGCAGCTACACGGGAGAGACCCAGTACTTC
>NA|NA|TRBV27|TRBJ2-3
CASSRTRLRAPWERTDTQYF
TGTGCCAGCAGTCGGACCCGCCTGAGAGCGCCATGGGAACGCACAGATACGCAGTATTTT
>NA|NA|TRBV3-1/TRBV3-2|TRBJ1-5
CASSRGSGGNQPQHF
TGTGCCAGCAGCAGAGGATCGGGGGGCAATCAGCCCCAGCATTTT
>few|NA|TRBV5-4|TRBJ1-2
CASSHRIGEYGYTF
TGTGCCAGCAGCCATAGGATAGGAGAATATGGCTACACCTTC
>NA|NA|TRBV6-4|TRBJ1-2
CASSTGRNYGYTF
TGTGCCAGCAGTACCGGGAGGAACTATGGCTACACCTTC
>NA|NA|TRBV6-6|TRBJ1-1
CASRQGQGEAFF
TGTGCCAGCAGGCAGGGGCAGGGTGAAGCTTTCTTT
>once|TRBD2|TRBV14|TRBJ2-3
CASRLAGGTDTQYF
TGTGCCAGCAGACTAGCGGGGGGCACAGATACGCAGTATTTT
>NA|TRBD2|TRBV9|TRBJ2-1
CASSVSGTYNEQFF
TGTGCCAGCAGCGTTAGCGGGACCTACAATGAGCAGTTCTTC
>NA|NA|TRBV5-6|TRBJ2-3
CASSFFQRGIKFPIDTQYF
TGTGCCAGCAGCTTTTTCCAAAGGGGGATAAAATTCCCTATAGATACGCAGTATTTT
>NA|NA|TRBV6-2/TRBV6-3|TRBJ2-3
CASSAGTPRPDTQYF
TGTGCCAGCAGCGCCGGGACGCCCAGACCAGATACGCAGTATTTT
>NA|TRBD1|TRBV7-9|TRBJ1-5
CASSLARQGGNQPQHF
TGTGCCAGCAGCTTAGCCCGACAGGGGGGCAATCAGCCCCAGCATTTT
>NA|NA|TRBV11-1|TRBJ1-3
CASSHQGLVSGNTIYF
TGTGCCAGCAGCCACCAGGGCCTCGTCTCTGGAAACACCATATATTTT
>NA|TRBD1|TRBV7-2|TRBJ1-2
CASSLAPDRVNYGYTF
TGTGCCAGCAGCTTAGCTCCTGACAGGGTGAACTATGGCTACACCTTC
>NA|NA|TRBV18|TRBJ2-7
CASSSSSYEQYF
TGTGCCAGCTCTTCAAGCTCCTACGAGCAGTACTTC
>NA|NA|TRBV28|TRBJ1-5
CASSLSGAMRNQPQHF
TGTGCCAGCAGTTTATCCGGGGCAATGAGAAATCAGCCCCAGCATTTT
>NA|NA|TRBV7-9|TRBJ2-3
CASSLDQPGDTQYF
TGTGCCAGCAGCTTAGACCAACCCGGGGATACGCAGTATTTT
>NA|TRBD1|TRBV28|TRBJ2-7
CASSLTLGGQSYEQYF
TGTGCCAGCAGTTTAACATTAGGGGGACAGTCCTACGAGCAGTACTTC
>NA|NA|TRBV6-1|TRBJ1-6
CASSEGVPPLHF
TGTGCCAGCAGTGAAGGAGTGCCGCCCCTCCACTTT
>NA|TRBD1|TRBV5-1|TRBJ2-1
CASSLEGGGFDEQFF
TGCGCCAGCAGCTTGGAAGGGGGCGGGTTTGATGAGCAGTTCTTC
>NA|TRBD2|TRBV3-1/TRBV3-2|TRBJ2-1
CASSQASGGSYNEQFF
TGTGCCAGCAGCCAGGCTAGCGGGGGGTCCTACAATGAGCAGTTCTTC